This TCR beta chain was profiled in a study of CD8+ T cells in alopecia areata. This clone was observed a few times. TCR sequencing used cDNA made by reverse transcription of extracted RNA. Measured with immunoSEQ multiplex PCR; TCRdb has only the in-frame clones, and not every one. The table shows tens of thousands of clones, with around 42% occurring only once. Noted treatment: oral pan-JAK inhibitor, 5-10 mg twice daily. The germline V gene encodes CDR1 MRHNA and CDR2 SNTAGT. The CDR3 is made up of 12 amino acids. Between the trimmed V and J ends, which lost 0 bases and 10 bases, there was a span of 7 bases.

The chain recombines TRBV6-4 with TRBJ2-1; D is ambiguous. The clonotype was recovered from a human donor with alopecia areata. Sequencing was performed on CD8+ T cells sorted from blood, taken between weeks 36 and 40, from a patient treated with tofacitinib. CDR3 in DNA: TGTGCCAGCAGTGACTCTGGCGTGGAGCAGTTCTTC. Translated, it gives CASSDSGVEQFF.